The clone carrying this T cell receptor beta chain was found many times. What it binds is unknown. The source of the sample is a study of blood T cells in healthy people across ages. Notes on the study in general: Strong correlation existed between TCR beta diversity and naive T cell percentage.

Primed by a sample-barcoded 5' primer and a J-beta primer mix, a second PCR proceeded for 7 to 11 cycles. MiXCR was run by TCRdb on the 5' RACE reads, yielding one entry per CDR3 protein. There are about 840,000 distinct CDR3 sequences in the sample; approximately 32% occur only once, and approximately 10% lies in the top ten. Per germline, CDR1 MNHEY and CDR2 SMNVEV (reference sequence). Between the trimmed V and J ends, which lost 5 bases and 3 bases, there was a span of 5 bases. The CDR3 extends over 12 amino acids. This sample also belongs to another study, concerning T cells of mothers and their children. This second study notes: With unrelated pairs as the comparison, related mother-child pairs had a slightly higher overlap that was not significant.

Input material: blood. This clonotype was sampled from a woman in her thirties or forties in good health. The chain carries TRBV27 and TRBJ1-5; D gene uncertain. The CDR3 reads CASSTLNQPQHF. CDR3 nucleotide sequence: TGTGCCAGCAGTACACTCAATCAGCCCCAGCATTTT.